This T cell receptor beta chain came from a study of blood T cells in healthy people across ages. V trimming: 7 bases; J trimming: 11 bases; junction bases outside the gene matches: 18. The CDR3 is 16 amino acids. From germline, CDR1 is MNHEY and CDR2 SMNVEV (reference sequence). Only one count was recorded for this clonotype. For the second PCR, which ran for 7 to 11 cycles, a sample-barcoded 5' primer and a J-beta primer mix were used. In TCRdb, the 5' RACE reads were re-called with MiXCR into one record per CDR3 protein. The sample contains some 880,000 distinct CDR3 sequences, 35% to 40% of which appear only once. Approximately 9.6 milliliters of peripheral blood were drawn from each donor into EDTA-treated tubes. In each sample, at least 6.5 million PBMCs were isolated.

The sequencing input was blood. The genes are TRBV27 and TRBJ2-5, with 11 positions matching TRBD2. This clonotype was obtained from a man between 18 and 35 years old in good health. The CDR3 bases are TGTGCCAGCACGAGACTAGCGGGGCTACTTTACAATGAGCAGTACTTC. Translating it yields CASTRLAGLLYNEQYF.